This T cell receptor beta chain originates from a study of cytomegalovirus exposure and HLA in healthy donors. A multiplex PCR was run with 60 Vbeta primers and 13 Jbeta primers. Produced via immunoSEQ multiplex PCR; TCRdb's table is partial and in-frame only. The data show about 250,000 clones, 65% to 85% seen once. On this clone: The antigen remains undetermined.

Study-level results: The study dropped some indistinguishable V segments, TRBV6-2 and TRBV6-3 among them. As a later analysis revealed, the rate of TCR association differed by HLA locus, with DRB1 most and HLA-C fewest.

Unmatched junction bases numbered 5, after V lost 1 base and J lost 6 bases. The CDR3 totals 16 residues. Germline CDR1 and CDR2: LNHDA and SQIVND (reference sequence). What was sequenced was PBMCs. The sequence came from a female donor in good health and CMV-seronegative. The chain joins TRBV19 to TRBJ2-1, with TRBD2 matching over 11 bases. The CDR3 loop reads CASSIGLLAGGNEQFF. Written as DNA, the CDR3 is TGTGCCAGTAGTATAGGCCTCCTAGCGGGAGGCAATGAGCAGTTCTTC.